The rows below give T cell receptor beta chains drawn from one sample of a study of PD-1 blockade in classical Hodgkin lymphoma. This table comes from immunoSEQ multiplex PCR, and its TCRdb copy is limited to in-frame clones, with some not included. This table holds about 30,000 clones, more than 65% found once. This specimen consisted of peripheral blood mononuclear cells (PBMCs), obtained before the fourth cycle of nivolumab. These TCRs come from a human donor with classical Hodgkin lymphoma. The CDR3 runs from the conserved cysteine through the conserved F or W. Fields, in order: D gene, V gene, J gene, clone size, CDR3 DNA, CDR3 protein. A D gene is named only where the DNA matches it firmly. Not all rows give a size; the values are once, few, many and, for expanded clones, a class.

TRBD2,TRBV4-2,TRBJ2-3,-,TGTGCCAGCAGCCAAGATTTTAAGGTGGCTTGGGCGGGGGGCCAAAGCACAGATACGCAGTATTTT,CASSQDFKVAWAGGQSTDTQYF
-,TRBV28,TRBJ1-3,-,TGTGCCAGCAGTTCCCATGTCAACCGAGGTTCTGGAAACACCATATATTTT,CASSSHVNRGSGNTIYF
TRBD2,TRBV7-7,TRBJ2-2,few,TGTGCCAGCAGCCCGGGGAGGGTACTGAACACCGGGGAGCTGTTTTTT,CASSPGRVLNTGELFF
-,TRBV11-2,TRBJ1-2,few,TGTGCCAGCAGCTTAGATAATGTAGGCCACGAAGCCTATGGCTACACCTTC,CASSLDNVGHEAYGYTF
-,TRBV4-2,TRBJ1-1,medium-sized,TGTGCCAGCAGCCAAATTACAGGGATCCGGAGGCCCGACCTCTTT,CASSQITGIRRPDLF
-,TRBV9,TRBJ2-3,-,TGTGCCAGCGAACCTCTTAGCACAGATACGCAGTATTTT,CASEPLSTDTQYF
TRBD1,TRBV5-4,TRBJ1-1,-,TGTGCCAGCAGCTTGGAGACAGGGAGGAGCACTGAAGCTTTCTTT,CASSLETGRSTEAFF
-,TRBV19,TRBJ1-1,-,TGTGCCAGTAGTATCGCAGGGACGAACACTGAAGCTTTCTTT,CASSIAGTNTEAFF
-,TRBV5-1,TRBJ2-7,-,TGCGCCAGCAGCTTGGGGCTGGGTGGATACGAGCAGTACTTC,CASSLGLGGYEQYF
-,TRBV4-3,TRBJ1-2,-,TGCGCCAGCAGCCAAACTATACGGCACTATGGCTACACCTTC,CASSQTIRHYGYTF
-,TRBV11-2,TRBJ1-2,-,TGTGCCAGCAGCTCTATAGCCGGACAGAGTAACTATGGCTACACCTTC,CASSSIAGQSNYGYTF
-,TRBV27,TRBJ2-4,once,TGTGCCAGCAGTCCTCTAGCCAAAAACATTCAGTACTTC,CASSPLAKNIQYF
-,TRBV19,TRBJ1-5,-,TGTGCCAGTACCTCCGGGCAGGGGAGGACTCAGCCCCAGCATTTT,CASTSGQGRTQPQHF
-,TRBV7-2,TRBJ2-1,few,TGTGCCAGCAGCTTCTCGGGGGAGACATACAATGAGCAGTTCTTC,CASSFSGETYNEQFF
-,TRBV9,TRBJ2-5,-,TGTGCCAGCAGCCCCCCTTTAGAGCAAGAGACCCAGTACTTC,CASSPPLEQETQYF
-,TRBV18,TRBJ2-7,-,TGTGCCAGCTCACCGGTCTCAGGGGACGAGCAGTACTTC,CASSPVSGDEQYF
TRBD1,TRBV5-1,TRBJ1-1,-,TGCGCCAGCAGATCGGGACAGGGGAACACTGAAGCTTTCTTT,CASRSGQGNTEAFF
-,TRBV9,TRBJ2-3,-,TGTGCCAGCAGCCCAATCATCAGGGATCGAACAGATACGCAGTATTTT,CASSPIIRDRTDTQYF
TRBD1,TRBV5-8,TRBJ1-5,-,TGTGCCAGCAGCCCCGGACAGGGCGGCCAGCCCCAGCATTTT,CASSPGQGGQPQHF
-,TRBV28,TRBJ1-2,-,TGTGCCATCAGCCCTCAGGGCCCCCCCCCGCCACCTAGGGACTATGGCTACACCTTC,CAISPQGPPPPPRDYGYTF
TRBD1,TRBV19,TRBJ2-7,few,TGTGCCACCTCCCCGGGACAGACCTACGAGCAGTACTTC,CATSPGQTYEQYF
-,TRBV7-3,TRBJ2-2,-,TGTGCCAGCAGCTCCATGTTAGCCGCCGGGGAGCTGTTTTTT,CASSSMLAAGELFF
-,TRBV6-6,TRBJ1-2,-,TGTGCCAGCAGCCAAACGAGGGGACCCTATGGCTACACCTTC,CASSQTRGPYGYTF
-,TRBV7-2,TRBJ2-3,-,TGTGCCAGCAGCTTGGTGGGGGGAACAGATACGCAGTATTTT,CASSLVGGTDTQYF
TRBD1,TRBV7-9,TRBJ1-1,-,TGTGCCAGCAGCCCAGGGACAGGGTTCATGAACACTGAAGCTTTCTTT,CASSPGTGFMNTEAFF
-,TRBV7-8,TRBJ2-3,-,TGTGCCAGCAGCTTAGAGGACGGCCTCTATACGCAGTATTTT,CASSLEDGLYTQYF
TRBD1,TRBV9,TRBJ2-7,-,TGTGCCAGACGGTTCCGGGACAGGGTCCACGAGCAGTACTTC,CARRFRDRVHEQYF
-,TRBV7-6,TRBJ2-5,-,TGTGCCAGCAGCCCGTTGGGGGAGACCCAGTACTTC,CASSPLGETQYF
TRBD1,TRBV7-6,TRBJ1-3,-,TGTGCCAGCAGGCGCGGACAGGGCGGGAGAAACACCATATATTTT,CASRRGQGGRNTIYF
-,TRBV27,TRBJ2-1,once,TGTGCCAGCAGCCGTAGGGGGACTGAGCAGTTCTTC,CASSRRGTEQFF
-,TRBV5-7,TRBJ2-1,few,TGTGCCAGCAGCTGGGGGGGGCTAGCTCACAATGAGCAGTTCTTC,CASSWGGLAHNEQFF